Sequencing of this T cell receptor beta chain was carried out in a study of OX40 agonist ivuxolimab in advanced cancers. Study-wide findings and caveats: Low levels of normalized T-cell clonal expansion also appeared in some nonresponders. More expanded clones were found, on average, in CD8+ than in CD4+ T cells.

This clone has only a few counts. Antigen unknown. Using immunoSEQ multiplex PCR, the repertoire was profiled, and TCRdb retains in-frame clones only, with some absent. Here the sample spans over 70,000 clones, just under 90% being singletons. CDR3 length: 14 amino acids. The V gene lost 2 bases and the J gene lost 4 bases, with 11 bases spanning the gap. CDR1 and CDR2 from the germline V gene are MDHEN and SYDVKM. The specimen comprised CD4+ or CD8+ T cells sorted from blood, sampled in a trial of the OX40 agonist ivuxolimab. The genes are TRBV28 and TRBJ1-1; D remains ambiguous. This TCR was sampled from an adult with an advanced solid tumor such as melanoma, head and neck, liver or kidney cancer. CDR3 nucleotides: TGTGCCAGCAGTTTACAGCGGGTGGGCACTGAAGCTTTCTTT. Its protein product is CASSLQRVGTEAFF.